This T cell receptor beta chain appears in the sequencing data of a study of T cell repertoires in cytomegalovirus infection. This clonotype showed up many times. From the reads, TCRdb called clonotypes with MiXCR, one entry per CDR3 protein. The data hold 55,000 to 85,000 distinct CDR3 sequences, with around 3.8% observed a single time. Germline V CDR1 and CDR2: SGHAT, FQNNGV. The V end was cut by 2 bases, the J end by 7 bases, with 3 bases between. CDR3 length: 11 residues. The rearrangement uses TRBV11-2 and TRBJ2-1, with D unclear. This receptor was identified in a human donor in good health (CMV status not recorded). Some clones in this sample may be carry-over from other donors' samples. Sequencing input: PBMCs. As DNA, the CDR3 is TGTGCCAGCAGCTTATCGAATGAGCAGTTCTTC. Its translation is CASSLSNEQFF.